This T cell receptor beta chain is from a study of blood T cell repertoires in COVID-19. For the study at large: The United States, Italy and Spain supplied acute and convalescent COVID-19 samples. In each case, the material was cDNA or gDNA derived from T cells, B-cell-depleted T cells, or PBMCs.

Study processing details: Scientists estimated how many nucleated cells there were by amplifying reference gene primers. Repertoires were generated with immunoSEQ multiplex PCR, while TCRdb's copy carries only in-frame clones and drops some. V, J and clone size reflect that table, while D and trimming were determined from the DNA. The repertoire has a few hundred thousand clones, approximately 90% of them found once; the top ten carry roughly 12%. Seattle's enrolled individuals joined amid active infection and were then monitored longitudinally. This receptor was identified in a woman aged 45-65 years with COVID-19, enrolled during active disease. Specimen: peripheral blood.

This chain's CDR3 is CASSVSGATNEKLFF. In DNA form, the CDR3 reads TGCGCCAGCAGCGTTTCAGGGGCAACTAATGAAAAACTGTTTTTT. V and J are TRBV5-1 and TRBJ1-4; a weak D match, TRBD1 (6 bases). The CDR3 contains 15 residues. V was clipped by 4 bases and J by 0 bases, with 10 bases between them. CDR1 SGHRS and CDR2 YFSETQ come from the germline V gene.